These 32 T cell receptor beta chains originate from one sample sequenced in a study of blood T cell repertoires in COVID-19. TCRdb's table, derived via immunoSEQ multiplex PCR, lists solely in-frame clones and lacks some. This table holds about 150,000 clones, over 80% found once. Material: PBMCs or T cells enriched from blood (not recorded which). Every receptor here comes from a woman aged 45-65 years who had been exposed to COVID-19.

The chain has TRBV5-5 and TRBJ1-6; D may be TRBD1 (6 bases). The CDR3 is made up of 15 amino acids. The germline CDR1 and CDR2 sequences are SGHKS and YYEKEE (reference sequence). The V end was cut by 0 bases, the J end by 15 bases, with 19 bases between. In DNA form, the CDR3 reads TGTGCCAGCAGCTTGGCCCACTCATCTACAGGGAGCCTCCACTTT. Amino acid sequence: CASSLAHSSTGSLHF.

This chain uses TRBV27 with TRBJ1-1, with TRBD1 as a possible D gene (5 bases). The CDR3 totals 13 residues. V was trimmed by 6 bases and J by 1 base, leaving 9 bases between them. Germline lookup yields CDR1 MNHEY and CDR2 SMNVEV (reference sequence). The CDR3 sequence: CASRLTGNTEAFF. The CDR3 DNA follows: TGTGCCAGCAGATTAACAGGGAACACTGAAGCTTTCTTT.

The count of this clone is one. The genes are TRBV19 and TRBJ1-1, with TRBD1 identical over 8 bases. The CDR3 totals 13 residues. The V gene's germline CDR1 is LNHDA and CDR2 SQIVND (reference sequence). V trimming: 9 bases; J trimming: 1 base; junction bases outside the gene matches: 4. The CDR3 nucleotides read TGTGCCAGCTGGGACAGGCCGAACACTGAAGCTTTCTTT. It encodes CASWDRPNTEAFF. Based on the CDR3 plus reference TRBV19 and TRBJ1-1, the full variable domain is DGGITQSPKYLFRKEGQNVTLSCEQNLNHDAMYWYRQDPGQGLRLIYYSQIVNDFQKGDIAEGYSVSREKKESFPLTVTSAQKNPTAFYLCASWDRPNTEAFFGQGTRLTVV.

V usage is TRBV14 and J usage is TRBJ1-2, with D uncertain. Germline V lookup: CDR1 SGHDN, CDR2 FVKESK. The ends were cut back, 8 bases at V and 7 bases at J, with 14 bases in the middle. The CDR3 spans 12 residues. CDR3 in DNA: TGTGCCAGCCTTCGCGGGGAAAGTGGCTACACCTTC. Its protein product is CASLRGESGYTF.

This clone was found a few times. The CDR3, as DNA: TGTGCCAGCAGCCTTAAAACTGAAGCTTTCTTT. Its protein is CASSLKTEAFF. The V call is TRBV7-9, the J call TRBJ1-1; no clear D. V lost 5 bases and J 5 bases, leaving 6 bases between the germline ends. The V gene's germline CDR1 is SEHNR and CDR2 FQNEAQ (reference sequence). The CDR3 length is 11 residues.

V and J are TRBV11-2 and TRBJ2-1; 8 nucleotides match TRBD2. This CDR3 contains 15 residues. Germline V lookup: CDR1 SGHAT, CDR2 FQNNGV. With V trimmed by 5 bases and J by 2 bases, 5 bases remained unmatched. The DNA for the CDR3 is TGTGCCAGCAGCCAGAGCGGGGGAACCTACAATGAGCAGTTCTTC. Translated: CASSQSGGTYNEQFF. The variable domain in full, completed from reference TRBV11-2 and TRBJ2-1, reads EAGVAQSPRYKIIEKRQSVAFWCNPISGHATLYWYQQILGQGPKLLIQFQNNGVVDDSQLPKDRFSAERLKGVDSTLKIQPAKLEDSAVYLCASSQSGGTYNEQFFGPGTRLTVL.

The chain joins TRBV30 to TRBJ2-1; 10 positions agree with TRBD2. CDR1 and CDR2 from the germline V gene are GTSNPN and SVGIG (reference sequence). The CDR3 totals 14 residues. Losses at the gene ends were 0 bases for V and 8 bases for J; bases not matched to a gene: 4. Here the CDR3 reads CAWSVGLAAYEQFF. DNA for the CDR3: TGTGCCTGGAGTGTAGGACTAGCGGCCTATGAGCAGTTCTTC.

The rearrangement links TRBV5-4 to TRBJ1-6; no clear D gene. CDR1 is SGHNT, CDR2 YYREEE, per germline (reference sequence). V lost 0 bases and J 8 bases, leaving 12 bases between the germline ends. The CDR3 runs to 15 residues. The CDR3 region is CASSLGLGPDSPLHF. The CDR3 DNA reads TGTGCCAGCAGCTTGGGGTTGGGCCCGGATTCACCCCTCCACTTT.

The chain links TRBV7-6 to TRBJ1-1; TRBD1 matches 8 bases. V shed 4 bases and J 3 bases; nucleotides not matched to a gene: 4. This CDR3 has 14 residues. CDR1 SGHVS and CDR2 FNYEAQ come from the germline V gene. This CDR3 is CASSSDRADTEAFF. CDR3 sequence (DNA): TGTGCCAGCAGCTCGGACAGGGCGGACACTGAAGCTTTCTTT.

This clone was observed once. V is TRBV7-2 and J is TRBJ1-1, with 7 nucleotides matching TRBD1. This CDR3 is built from 12 residues. V lost 3 bases to trimming and J lost 8 bases; unmatched junction nucleotides: 3. Germline loops: CDR1 SGHTA, CDR2 FQGNSA. The CDR3 coding sequence is TGTGCCAGCAGCTTTGCGACAGGGGAAGCTTTCTTT. Translation gives CASSFATGEAFF. Looking up the rest from reference TRBV7-2 and TRBJ1-1 gives the full variable domain: GAGVSQSPSNKVTEKGKDVELRCDPISGHTALYWYRQSLGQGLEFLIYFQGNSAPDKSGLPSDRFSAERTGGSVSTLTIQRTQQEDSAVYLCASSFATGEAFFGQGTRLTVV.

J is TRBJ2-7 and V is TRBV27, with D perhaps TRBD2 (6 bases). The CDR3 covers 13 residues. Looked up from germline, CDR1 is MNHEY and CDR2 is SMNVEV (reference sequence). Deletions cut 5 bases from V and 9 bases from J, with 17 bases between. The CDR3: CASSVEGLRGQYF. The CDR3 DNA reads TGTGCCAGCAGTGTCGAGGGACTGCGAGGGCAGTACTTC.

The chain employs TRBV7-8 and TRBJ2-3; 13 nucleotides align to TRBD2. The CDR3 runs to 16 residues. In germline, CDR1 is SGHVS, CDR2 FQNEAQ. V dropped 3 bases and J dropped 5; count of bases not matched to a gene: 5. CDR3: CASSFITSGGGDTQYF. The CDR3, as DNA: TGTGCCAGCAGCTTTATTACTAGCGGGGGGGGAGATACGCAGTATTTT. The variable domain in full, completed from reference TRBV7-8 and TRBJ2-3, reads GAGVSQSPRYKVAKRGQDVALRCDPISGHVSLFWYQQALGQGPEFLTYFQNEAQLDKSGLPSDRFFAERPEGSVSTLKIQRTQQEDSAVYLCASSFITSGGGDTQYFGPGTRLTVL.

This rearrangement joins TRBV6-5 to TRBJ2-2; 7 bases fit TRBD1. This CDR3 is built from 14 residues. V lost 1 base, J lost 7 bases, and 3 bases stayed unmatched. Germline CDR1 and CDR2: MNHEY and SVGAGI. The CDR3 DNA follows: TGTGCCAGCAGTTACTGGACAGGTGTCGGGGAGCTGTTTTTT. Protein: CASSYWTGVGELFF.

The CDR3, as DNA: TGTGCCAGCAGCTTAGGGACTAGCGGGAGTATTGGATCCTACAATGAGCAGTTCTTC. It encodes CASSLGTSGSIGSYNEQFF. This sequence joins TRBV7-9 and TRBJ2-1, with TRBD2 matching 13 bases. Germline values: CDR1 SEHNR, CDR2 FQNEAQ (reference sequence). The junction had 7 bases not matched to a gene; V was cut back by 1 base and J by 1 base. The CDR3 spans 19 residues.

This chain uses TRBV7-2 with TRBJ2-1; 13 bases agree with TRBD2. The CDR3 has 16 residues. Germline assignment: CDR1 SGHTA and CDR2 FQGNSA. V dropped 5 bases and J dropped 5; count of bases not matched to a gene: 6. In DNA, the CDR3 is TGTGCCAGCAGCAGTCGGACTAGCGGGAGCCACAATGAGCAGTTCTTC. It specifies CASSSRTSGSHNEQFF.

The rearrangement joins TRBV5-6 to TRBJ2-6; 7 nucleotides match TRBD2. The CDR3 is 17 amino acids. The V and J ends lost 4 bases and 2 bases, in that order; junction bases with no gene match: 9. The germline V gene encodes CDR1 SGHDT and CDR2 YYEEEE. CDR3 sequence: CASSLGGGAAGANVLTF. The CDR3 DNA is TGTGCCAGCAGCCTTGGGGGAGGGGCGGCTGGGGCCAACGTCCTGACTTTC.

V usage is TRBV15 and J usage is TRBJ2-5, with a tentative D call TRBD2 (7 bases). This CDR3 spans 15 amino acids. V shed 1 base and J shed 4 bases, with 13 bases lying between them. Germline V gives CDR1 LNHNV, CDR2 YYDKDF (reference sequence). The CDR3 region has the DNA TGTGCCACCAGCAGAGGAGGACTAGGGGGAGAGACCCAGTACTTC. It specifies CATSRGGLGGETQYF.

This chain uses TRBV19 with TRBJ1-1; D gene uncertain. Germline loops: CDR1 LNHDA, CDR2 SQIVND (reference sequence). V lost 3 bases, J lost 0 bases, and 23 bases lay in between. This CDR3 is 19 amino acids long. The CDR3 protein is CASSMTAGGRKLMNTEAFF. The CDR3 nucleotides read TGTGCCAGTAGTATGACCGCCGGTGGGAGAAAGTTAATGAACACTGAAGCTTTCTTT.

This CDR3 is CASSEPDRDRNTIYF. As DNA, the CDR3 is TGTGCCAGCAGTGAACCCGACAGGGACCGGAACACCATATATTTT. The V gene is TRBV2, the J gene TRBJ1-3, with 7 positions matching TRBD1. Germline CDR1 reads SNHLY; CDR2 reads FYNNEI. This CDR3 contains 15 residues. V was clipped by 2 bases and J by 7 bases; unmatched bases: 8.

The chain has TRBV9 and TRBJ2-5; D is possibly TRBD2 (6 bases). Germline V gene sequence: CDR1 SGDLS, CDR2 YYNGEE. Trimming pared 0 bases from V and 2 bases from J, leaving 23 bases between. The CDR3 is 19 residues long. This CDR3 is CASSVAGVGIGGEQETQYF. For the CDR3, the DNA is TGTGCCAGCAGCGTAGCGGGAGTTGGTATTGGCGGGGAACAAGAGACCCAGTACTTC.

This clone was seen a single time. This rearrangement joins TRBV14 to TRBJ1-6; no definite D call. Trimming left V 0 bases short and J 7 bases short, with 13 bases between. The CDR3 spans 16 residues. In germline, CDR1 is SGHDN, CDR2 FVKESK. CDR3 nucleotide sequence: TGTGCCAGCAGCCAAGATGGGCCTTTCCTAAATTCACCCCTCCACTTT. This translates into CASSQDGPFLNSPLHF.

The chain combines TRBV9 with TRBJ1-4; no reliable D call. This CDR3 has 15 amino acids. Trimming stripped 2 bases from V and 0 bases from J, with 8 bases between. Germline V lookup: CDR1 SGDLS, CDR2 YYNGEE. Written as DNA, the CDR3 is TGTGCCAGCAGCGTTGGCGGAACAACTAATGAAAAACTGTTTTTT. Residues: CASSVGGTTNEKLFF.

CDR3 DNA: TGTGCCAGCAGCCAGACAGACTATGGCTACACCTTC. It yields the protein CASSQTDYGYTF. This chain connects TRBV6-2 or TRBV6-3 to TRBJ1-2; maybe TRBD1 (5 bases). With 6 bases removed from V and 3 bases from J, the gap between germline ends came to 8 bases. The CDR3 runs to 12 residues. The germline gives CDR1 MNHEY, CDR2 SVGEGT.

The chain recombines TRBV2 with TRBJ2-7; the match to TRBD2 covers 8 bases. CDR1 and CDR2 from the germline V gene are SNHLY and FYNNEI. The CDR3 length is 15 residues. V dropped 0 bases and J dropped 3; count of bases not matched to a gene: 4. The chain's CDR3 is CASSEAGSGSYEQYF. CDR3 DNA sequence: TGTGCCAGCAGTGAAGCTGGAAGCGGGAGCTACGAGCAGTACTTC.

The CDR3 here is CASSVGQGRTDTQYF. CDR3 in DNA: TGTGCCAGCAGTGTGGGACAGGGACGAACAGATACGCAGTATTTT. This sequence joins TRBV2 and TRBJ2-3; TRBD1 aligns across 9 bases. The CDR3 has 15 amino acids. Germline-derived CDR1 and CDR2 are SNHLY and FYNNEI. V dropped 4 bases and J dropped 3; count of bases not matched to a gene: 5.

V usage is TRBV10-1 and J usage is TRBJ2-1; 7 bases map to TRBD1. The V gene's germline CDR1 is WNHNN and CDR2 SYGVQD (reference sequence). V lost 6 bases and J lost 5; bases outside the gene matches: 7. This CDR3 region has 14 residues. CDR3 residues: CASSDDRVDNEQFF. Here the CDR3 DNA reads TGCGCCAGCAGCGACGACAGGGTCGACAATGAGCAGTTCTTC.

The chain employs TRBV5-4 and TRBJ2-5; D is possibly TRBD2 (7 bases). Trimming removed 4 bases at V and 5 bases at J, with 12 bases between. In germline, CDR1 is SGHNT, CDR2 YYREEE (reference sequence). The CDR3 runs 13 residues. CDR3 loop: CASSVKGGETQYF. DNA for the CDR3: TGTGCCAGCAGCGTAAAGGGGGGGGAGACCCAGTACTTC.

The V call is TRBV5-1, the J call TRBJ2-7; tentatively, D is TRBD2 (6 bases). This CDR3 spans 16 amino acids. The V gene's germline CDR1 is SGHRS and CDR2 YFSETQ. V was pared by 0 bases and J by 0 bases, with 13 bases between. CDR3 in DNA: TGCGCCAGCAGCTTGGGTCTAGCGCCAAGCTCCTACGAGCAGTACTTC. Translating it yields CASSLGLAPSSYEQYF.

The J gene is TRBJ1-2, the V gene TRBV6-5, with D tentatively TRBD1 (6 bases). V was cut by 0 bases and J by 4 bases, with 12 bases left in between. The CDR3 runs to 15 residues. Germline CDR1 and CDR2: MNHEY and SVGAGI. The CDR3 DNA reads TGTGCCAGCAGTTACTCTCAGGGGCGGACCTATGGCTACACCTTC. Protein: CASSYSQGRTYGYTF.

This sequence joins TRBV12-5 and TRBJ1-1; no definite D call. Germline lookup yields CDR1 LGHNT and CDR2 FRNRAP. V dropped 3 bases and J dropped 1 base, with 6 bases sitting between them. This CDR3 is 13 amino acids long. In DNA, the CDR3 is TGTGCTAGTGGTTTTAAGCAGAACACTGAAGCTTTCTTT. Residues: CASGFKQNTEAFF.

The rearrangement links TRBV7-9 to TRBJ1-1, with 8 bases aligning to TRBD1. Germline assignment: CDR1 SEHNR and CDR2 FQNEAQ (reference sequence). V gave up 2 bases and J gave up 4 bases; unmatched junction bases: 3. This CDR3 is built from 14 residues. CDR3 sequence (DNA): TGTGCCAGCAGCTTACAACAGGGGGTCACTGAAGCTTTCTTT. Translation: CASSLQQGVTEAFF. Complete variable domain (other parts from reference TRBV7-9 and TRBJ1-1): DTGVSQNPRHKITKRGQNVTFRCDPISEHNRLYWYRQTLGQGPEFLTYFQNEAQLEKSRLLSDRFSAERPKGSFSTLEIQRTEQGDSAMYLCASSLQQGVTEAFFGQGTRLTVV.

This clone was counted once. This rearrangement joins TRBV15 to TRBJ1-1, with 9 bases that match TRBD1. CDR1 is LNHNV, CDR2 YYDKDF, per germline (reference sequence). J gave up 4 bases and V 5 bases, and 11 bases lay outside the gene matches. The CDR3 is 16 residues long. The DNA of the CDR3 is TGTGCCACCAGCGGCCGGGACAGGGAGGCGGGCACTGAAGCTTTCTTT. Its translation is CATSGRDREAGTEAFF.